One and the same sample provided the 10 T cell receptor beta chains below, sequenced in a study of blood T cells in healthy people across ages (dated by TCRdb to the mid-2010s). Library construction relied on 5' RACE. Sequencing was performed on an Illumina HiSeq 2500. The second PCR ran for about 6 to 12 cycles and used a J-beta primer mix along with a sample-barcoded 5' primer. TCRdb cleaned the public reads at Q25 with fastp, built clones with MiXCR and kept in-frame beta chains. Identical CDR3 protein sequences are pooled into one entry, listed with their most common genes and DNA. The sample records hundreds of thousands of distinct CDR3 sequences, around 43% of which are singletons. Together, the top ten hold about a fifth of the sample. Sequences were obtained from blood. The origin of the receptors is a man aged 55-75 years in good health.

The chain employs TRBV2 and TRBJ2-7; 10 bases align to TRBD1. Trimming removed 7 bases from V and 6 bases from J; junction bases left unmatched: 3. The CDR3 sequence is 12 residues long. CDR1 SNHLY and CDR2 FYNNEI come from the germline V gene. CDR3 nucleotides: TGTGCCAGCACCGGACAGGGGGGCGAGCAGTACTTC. As protein: CASTGQGGEQYF. The whole variable domain, remainder taken from reference TRBV2 and TRBJ2-7, is EPEVTQTPSHQVTQMGQEVILRCVPISNHLYFYWYRQILGQKVEFLVSFYNNEISEKSEIFDDQFSVERPDGSNFTLKIRSTKLEDSAMYFCASTGQGGEQYFGPGTRLTVT.

This clonotype was counted a single time. The gene calls are TRBV20-1 and TRBJ2-5; TRBD2 aligns across 8 bases. The J call may be in error: the DNA end matches TRBJ2-7 better. Germline V gene lookup returns CDR1 DFQATT and CDR2 SNEGSKA (reference sequence). There are 15 residues in the CDR3. The CDR3 region is CSARIGRGSPYEQYF. CDR3 nucleotides: TGCAGTGCTAGAATCGGGAGGGGGTCCCCCTACGAGCAGTACTTC.

This clonotype was counted at least ten times. This chain connects TRBV20-1 to TRBJ2-4, with 7 bases identical to TRBD2. The CDR3 consists of 18 residues. Per germline, CDR1 DFQATT and CDR2 SNEGSKA (reference sequence). Germline trimming cut 4 bases from V and 0 bases from J; bases unmatched to any gene: 15. The CDR3 region has the DNA TGCAGTGCTACGAGACCTGTGGCGGGGGATGAAGCCAAAAACATTCAGTACTTC. This translates into CSATRPVAGDEAKNIQYF.

The chain couples TRBV14 to TRBJ2-1, with D possibly being TRBD1 (5 bases). Germline values: CDR1 SGHDN, CDR2 FVKESK. This CDR3 contains 11 residues. Between the trimmed V and J ends, which lost 5 bases and 9 bases, there was a span of 8 bases. CDR3 residues: CASSLQVEQFF. CDR3 nucleotide sequence: TGTGCCAGCAGCTTACAGGTTGAGCAGTTCTTC.

This chain connects TRBV9 to TRBJ2-1; D is perhaps TRBD1 (5 bases). From germline, CDR1 is SGDLS and CDR2 YYNGEE. The V end was cut by 3 bases, the J end by 4 bases, with 17 bases between. The CDR3 runs 16 residues. The CDR3 spells CASSADQGYRYNEQFF. CDR3 bases: TGTGCCAGCAGCGCAGACCAGGGATATCGGTACAATGAGCAGTTCTTC.

This clonotype was counted between two and nine times. The J gene is TRBJ2-5, the V gene TRBV12-3 or TRBV12-4; D is possibly TRBD1 (6 bases). This CDR3 spans 15 amino acids. V was cut by 6 bases and J by 0 bases, with 14 bases left in between. CDR3 DNA: TGTGCCAGCAGCCCCGGAGACAGGAACCAAGAGACCCAGTACTTC. Amino acid sequence: CASSPGDRNQETQYF.

This clonotype was observed a few times. The CDR3 DNA follows: TGTGCCTGGAACCGGGGGGGCAGATACAATGAGCAGTTCTTC. This gives the protein CAWNRGGRYNEQFF. The rearrangement uses TRBV30 and TRBJ2-1; 8 bases line up with TRBD2. Germline V gene lookup returns CDR1 GTSNPN and CDR2 SVGIG (reference sequence). The CDR3 spans 14 residues. V gave up 4 bases and J gave up 4 bases; unmatched junction bases: 6. The entire variable domain, with the rest obtained from reference TRBV30 and TRBJ2-1, is as follows: SQTIHQWPATLVQPVGSPLSLECTVEGTSNPNLYWYRQAAGRGLQLLFYSVGIGQISSEVPQNLSASRPQDRQFILSSKKLLLSDSGFYLCAWNRGGRYNEQFFGPGTRLTVL.

The count of this clonotype is one. The chain has TRBV6-6 and TRBJ1-5; D not resolved. The CDR3 runs to 13 residues. Trimming took 5 bases from V and 5 from J, leaving 10 bases between them. Germline-derived CDR1 and CDR2 are MNHNY and SVGAGI (reference sequence). The chain's CDR3 is CASSRAGDQPQHF. The CDR3, as DNA: TGTGCCAGCAGTCGAGCGGGTGATCAGCCCCAGCATTTT.

The chain recombines TRBV20-1 with TRBJ2-7, with D possibly being TRBD1 (6 bases). The germline V and J ends were trimmed by 3 bases and 4 bases, with 19 bases remaining between them. The length of the CDR3 is 15 residues. Germline V gene lookup returns CDR1 DFQATT and CDR2 SNEGSKA (reference sequence). The CDR3 loop is CSARTDNVGAYEQYF. Here the CDR3 DNA reads TGCAGTGCTAGGACTGATAATGTGGGGGCATACGAGCAGTACTTC.

The chain links TRBV28 to TRBJ2-1; 11 bases map to TRBD2. CDR3 length: 13 amino acids. V trimming: 10 bases; J trimming: 6 bases; junction bases outside the gene matches: 5. Germline V gene data show CDR1 as MDHEN and CDR2 as SYDVKM. The CDR3 nucleotides read TGTGCCAACCGACTAGCGGGGAGCAATGAGCAGTTCTTC. Translating it yields CANRLAGSNEQFF.